This TCR beta chain was sequenced during a study of beta chain features in type 1 diabetes. Study outcomes and limitations: Patients with Type 1 diabetes showed moderately but significantly shorter TCRB CDR3s in all four CD4+ subsets.

Every isolated RNA sample was fully reverse transcribed, so sequencing captured expressed TCRB transcripts. The assay was immunoSEQ multiplex PCR, and TCRdb's table has in-frame clones only and misses some. The sample contains 350,000 to 400,000 clones, around 12% of which appear only once. As for this clone: The antigen remains unidentified.

The CDR3 totals 15 residues. Germline V gene sequence: CDR1 MNHEY, CDR2 SMNVEV (reference sequence). V gave up 0 bases and J gave up 0 bases, with 9 bases separating them. Material: naive CD4+ T cells from blood. The rearrangement uses TRBV27 and TRBJ2-7; TRBD1 is a possible D gene (6 bases). The receptor's source is a woman younger than 30 with type 1 diabetes. The CDR3 DNA reads as TGTGCCAGCAGTTTATCGACAGGTACCTCCTACGAGCAGTACTTC. It translates to CASSLSTGTSYEQYF.